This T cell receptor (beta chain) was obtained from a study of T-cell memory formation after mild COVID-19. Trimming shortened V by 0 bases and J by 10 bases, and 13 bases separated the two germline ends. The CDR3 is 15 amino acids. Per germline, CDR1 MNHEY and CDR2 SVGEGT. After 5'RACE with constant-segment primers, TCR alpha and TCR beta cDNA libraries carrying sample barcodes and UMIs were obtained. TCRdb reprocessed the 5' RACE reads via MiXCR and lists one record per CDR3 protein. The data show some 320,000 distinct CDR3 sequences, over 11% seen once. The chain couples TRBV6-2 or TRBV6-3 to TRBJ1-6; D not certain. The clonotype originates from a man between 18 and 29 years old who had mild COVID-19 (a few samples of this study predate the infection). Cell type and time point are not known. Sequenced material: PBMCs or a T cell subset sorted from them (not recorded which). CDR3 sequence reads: CASSYSRVLWSPLHF. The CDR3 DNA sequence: TGTGCCAGCAGTTACTCGAGGGTTTTGTGGTCACCCCTCCACTTT.